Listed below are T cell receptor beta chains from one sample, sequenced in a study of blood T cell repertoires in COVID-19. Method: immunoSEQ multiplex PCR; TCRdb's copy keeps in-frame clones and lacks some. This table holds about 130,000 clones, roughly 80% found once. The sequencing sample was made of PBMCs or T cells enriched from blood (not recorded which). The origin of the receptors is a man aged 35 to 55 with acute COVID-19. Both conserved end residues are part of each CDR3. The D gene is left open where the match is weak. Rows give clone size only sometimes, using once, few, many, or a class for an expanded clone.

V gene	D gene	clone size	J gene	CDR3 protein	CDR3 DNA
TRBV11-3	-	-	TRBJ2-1	CASSFEGANEQFF	TGTGCCAGCAGCTTCGAGGGCGCGAATGAGCAGTTCTTC
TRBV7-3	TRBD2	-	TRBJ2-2	CASSPWEAGVSGELFF	TGTGCCAGCAGCCCGTGGGAAGCGGGAGTATCCGGGGAGCTGTTTTTT
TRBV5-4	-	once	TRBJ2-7	CASSLEPSELYEQYF	TGTGCCAGCAGCTTGGAGCCTAGCGAACTCTACGAGCAGTACTTC
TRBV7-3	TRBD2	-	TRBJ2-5	CASSPGTSGRSETQYF	TGTGCCAGCAGCCCTGGGACTAGCGGGAGGTCCGAGACCCAGTACTTC
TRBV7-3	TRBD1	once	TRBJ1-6	CASSSGQAGDSPLHF	TGTGCCAGCAGCTCGGGACAGGCGGGGGATTCACCCCTCCACTTT
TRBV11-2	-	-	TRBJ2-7	CASSYDTSYEQYF	TGTGCCAGCAGCTATGACACCTCCTACGAGCAGTACTTC
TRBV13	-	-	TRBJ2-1	CASSIADYNEQFF	TGTGCCAGCTCGATAGCAGACTACAATGAGCAGTTCTTC
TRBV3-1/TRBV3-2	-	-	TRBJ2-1	CASRQDGLNEQFF	TGTGCCAGCAGACAAGATGGCCTGAATGAGCAGTTCTTC
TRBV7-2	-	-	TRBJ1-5	CASSSWAANQPQHF	TGTGCCAGCAGCTCCTGGGCCGCGAATCAGCCCCAGCATTTT
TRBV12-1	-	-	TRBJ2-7	CASSFHPPTSGRFLGEQYF	TGTGCCAGCAGCTTTCATCCGCCTACTAGCGGGAGGTTTCTGGGCGAGCAGTACTTC
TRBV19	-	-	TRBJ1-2	CASRAGGAGYTF	TGTGCCAGTAGGGCGGGCGGAGCGGGCTACACCTTC
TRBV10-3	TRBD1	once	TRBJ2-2	CAIRQGVNTGELFF	TGTGCCATCAGGCAGGGGGTAAACACCGGGGAGCTGTTTTTT
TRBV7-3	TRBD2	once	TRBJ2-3	CASSRSGGAITDTQYF	TGTGCCAGCAGCCGTAGCGGGGGGGCCATCACAGATACGCAGTATTTT
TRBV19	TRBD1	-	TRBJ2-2	CASSIADRGRWRTGELFF	TGTGCCAGTAGTATAGCGGACAGGGGACGATGGAGAACCGGGGAGCTGTTTTTT
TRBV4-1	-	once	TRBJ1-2	CASSQDPTGYGYTF	TGCGCCAGCAGCCAAGATCCTACAGGATATGGCTACACCTTC
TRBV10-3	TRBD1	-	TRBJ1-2	CAIGTEILRDGYTF	TGTGCCATCGGGACAGAAATTTTAAGGGATGGCTACACCTTC
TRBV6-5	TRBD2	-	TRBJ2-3	CASSFSGGVSDTQYF	TGTGCCAGCAGTTTTAGCGGGGGGGTCTCAGATACGCAGTATTTT
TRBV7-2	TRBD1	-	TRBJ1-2	CASSFIYTGGAGNYGYTF	TGTGCCAGCAGCTTCATCTATACAGGGGGCGCGGGTAACTATGGCTACACCTTC
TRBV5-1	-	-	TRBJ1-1	CASSSWTARNTEAFF	TGCGCCAGCAGCTCTTGGACAGCGAGAAACACTGAAGCTTTCTTT
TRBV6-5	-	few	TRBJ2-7	CASSYSTGHSYEQYF	TGTGCCAGCAGTTACTCGACGGGTCACTCCTACGAGCAGTACTTC
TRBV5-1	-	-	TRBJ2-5	CASSFQARETQYF	TGCGCCAGCAGCTTTCAGGCCAGGGAGACCCAGTACTTC
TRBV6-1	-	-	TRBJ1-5	CASSEAGAPNQPQHF	TGTGCCAGCAGTGAAGCGGGGGCCCCAAATCAGCCCCAGCATTTT
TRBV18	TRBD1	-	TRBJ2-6	CASSLDRAGANVLTF	TGTGCCAGCTCACTAGACAGGGCCGGGGCCAACGTCCTGACTTTC
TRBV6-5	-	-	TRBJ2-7	CASSYGGLGYEQYF	TGTGCCAGCAGTTACGGGGGCTTGGGCTACGAGCAGTACTTC
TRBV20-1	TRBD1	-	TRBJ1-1	CSATLDRGAFF	TGCAGTGCTACCTTGGACAGGGGAGCTTTCTTT
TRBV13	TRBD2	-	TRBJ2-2	CASSETSGRFHTGELFF	TGTGCCAGCAGCGAGACTAGCGGGAGGTTCCACACCGGGGAGCTGTTTTTT
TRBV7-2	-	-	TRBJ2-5	CASSFTSNQETQYF	TGTGCCAGCAGCTTTACTAGTAACCAAGAGACCCAGTACTTC
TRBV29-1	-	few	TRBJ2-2	CSVGAANTGELFF	TGCAGCGTGGGGGCAGCGAACACCGGGGAGCTGTTTTTT
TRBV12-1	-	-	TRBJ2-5	CASGQGSGSFQETQYF	TGTGCCAGCGGCCAGGGTAGCGGGAGCTTCCAAGAGACCCAGTACTTC
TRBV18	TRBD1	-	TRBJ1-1	CASSPSWDRGSEAFF	TGTGCCAGCTCACCATCCTGGGACAGGGGTTCTGAAGCTTTCTTT
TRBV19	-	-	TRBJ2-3	CASSKVGRRTDTQYF	TGTGCCAGTAGTAAGGTGGGAAGGAGGACAGATACGCAGTATTTT
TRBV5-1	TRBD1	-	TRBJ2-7	CASSVGQVSSYEQYF	TGCGCCAGCAGCGTGGGACAGGTCAGCTCCTACGAGCAGTACTTC
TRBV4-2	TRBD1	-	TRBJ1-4	CASSQFPGQGGLSTNEKLFF	TGTGCCAGCAGCCAGTTCCCGGGACAGGGGGGATTGTCAACTAATGAAAAACTGTTTTTT
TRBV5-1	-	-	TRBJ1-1	CASSVEGNTEAFF	TGCGCCAGCAGCGTCGAGGGGAACACTGAAGCTTTCTTT
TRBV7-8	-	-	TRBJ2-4	CASSIQGLAKNIQYF	TGTGCCAGCAGCATACAGGGTCTAGCCAAAAACATTCAGTACTTC
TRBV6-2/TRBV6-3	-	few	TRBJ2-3	CASSYYRGTDTQYF	TGTGCCAGCAGTTATTATCGTGGCACAGATACGCAGTATTTT
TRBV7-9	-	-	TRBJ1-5	CASSRQDQPQHF	TGTGCCAGCAGCCGACAGGACCAGCCCCAGCATTTT
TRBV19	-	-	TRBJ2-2	CASSSGVAGELFF	TGTGCCAGTAGTTCCGGGGTGGCCGGGGAGCTGTTTTTT
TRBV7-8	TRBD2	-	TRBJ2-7	CASSFIAGGPSYEQYF	TGTGCCAGCAGCTTTATAGCGGGAGGGCCCTCCTACGAGCAGTACTTC
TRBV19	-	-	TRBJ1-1	CASNALAGNTEAFF	TGTGCCAGTAATGCCCTCGCCGGGAACACTGAAGCTTTCTTT
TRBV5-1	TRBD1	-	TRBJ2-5	CASSSGQVGGETQYF	TGCGCCAGCAGCTCGGGACAGGTCGGGGGAGAGACCCAGTACTTC
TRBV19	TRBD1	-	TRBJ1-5	CASRTGGQPQHF	TGTGCCAGTAGGACAGGGGGCCAGCCCCAGCATTTT
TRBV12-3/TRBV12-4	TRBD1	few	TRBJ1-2	CASSTGQEGYTF	TGTGCCAGCAGTACGGGACAGGAAGGCTACACCTTC
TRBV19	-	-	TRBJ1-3	CASSTQGNTIYF	TGTGCCAGTAGTACCCAGGGAAACACCATATATTTT
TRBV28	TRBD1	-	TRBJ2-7	CASSLGRGPSYEQYF	TGTGCCAGCAGTTTAGGCAGGGGGCCAAGCTACGAGCAGTACTTC
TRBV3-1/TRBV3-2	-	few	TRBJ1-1	CASSQGGLTEAFF	TGTGCCAGCAGCCAAGGGGGGCTCACTGAAGCTTTCTTT
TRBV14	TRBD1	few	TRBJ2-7	CASSGPRTGHPYEQYF	TGTGCCAGCAGCGGACCTAGGACAGGGCATCCCTACGAGCAGTACTTC
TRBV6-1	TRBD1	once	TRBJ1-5	CASSEATGSNQPQHF	TGTGCCAGCAGTGAAGCGACAGGGTCAAATCAGCCCCAGCATTTT
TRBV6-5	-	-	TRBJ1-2	CASGSDYGYTF	TGTGCCAGCGGGAGTGACTATGGCTACACCTTC
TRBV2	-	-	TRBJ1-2	CASSETEGAGYTF	TGTGCCAGCAGCGAGACCGAGGGCGCCGGCTACACCTTC
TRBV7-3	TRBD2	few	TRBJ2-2	CASSQGLAGVPLNTGELFF	TGTGCCAGCAGCCAGGGACTAGCGGGAGTCCCATTGAACACCGGGGAGCTGTTTTTT
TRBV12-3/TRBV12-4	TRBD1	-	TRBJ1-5	CASRGQGNQPQHF	TGTGCCAGCAGAGGACAGGGCAATCAGCCCCAGCATTTT
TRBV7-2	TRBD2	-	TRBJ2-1	CASSLNPGLAGGRQFF	TGTGCCAGCAGTCTTAACCCGGGACTAGCGGGGGGGCGGCAGTTCTTC
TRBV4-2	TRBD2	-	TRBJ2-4	CASSQASGGASKNIQYF	TGTGCCAGCAGCCAAGCTAGCGGGGGGGCCTCCAAAAACATTCAGTACTTC
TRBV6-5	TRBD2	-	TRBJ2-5	CASSSAAGGGETQYF	TGTGCCAGCAGTTCCGCAGCGGGGGGCGGGGAGACCCAGTACTTC
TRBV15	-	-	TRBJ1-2	CATSREVGVAGDYGYTF	TGTGCCACCAGCAGAGAGGTTGGGGTCGCGGGGGACTATGGCTACACCTTC
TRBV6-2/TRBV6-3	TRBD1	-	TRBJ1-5	CASSSRTGTVSNQPQHF	TGTGCCAGCAGTTCCAGGACAGGGACGGTTAGCAATCAGCCCCAGCATTTT
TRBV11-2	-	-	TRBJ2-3	CASSLGPGTDTQYF	TGTGCCAGCAGCTTAGGGCCTGGCACAGATACGCAGTATTTT
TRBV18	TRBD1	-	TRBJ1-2	CASSPSGTGEGYTF	TGTGCCAGCTCACCCTCCGGGACAGGGGAAGGCTACACCTTC